This entry features one TCR beta chain sequence. The antigen is not known. The source of the sample is a study of cytomegalovirus exposure and HLA in healthy donors. Study-level points and caveats: A later examination showed that TCR association rates differed by HLA locus, with DRB1 most and HLA-C fewest.

The primer mix had 60 Vbeta and 13 Jbeta primers. In the original analysis: The count from a later analysis was some 80 million unique TCR beta chains, 9 million to 12 million of them shared. Sequenced by immunoSEQ multiplex PCR; TCRdb stores in-frame clones only, minus some. V and J calls and clone size are copied from that table; D and trimming were computed from the DNA. This sample has about 85,000 clones, with 80% found just once. The TCR comes from a woman aged 45-65 years in good health and CMV-seropositive. Sequencing was carried out using PBMCs.

The CDR3 sequence is CASSIQNTEAFF. The CDR3 DNA follows: TGTGCCAGCAGTATACAGAACACTGAAGCTTTCTTT. The V and J genes are TRBV7-8 and TRBJ1-1; D not certain. Germline V gene sequence: CDR1 SGHVS, CDR2 FQNEAQ. The CDR3 consists of 12 residues. V was shortened by 6 bases and J by 1 base, with 6 bases between the two germline ends. Based on the CDR3 plus reference TRBV7-8 and TRBJ1-1, the full variable domain is GAGVSQSPRYKVAKRGQDVALRCDPISGHVSLFWYQQALGQGPEFLTYFQNEAQLDKSGLPSDRFFAERPEGSVSTLKIQRTQQEDSAVYLCASSIQNTEAFFGQGTRLTVV.